Below, one TCR beta chain is given with its context. The data are from a study of blood T cell repertoires in COVID-19. Study summary: Italy, Spain and the United States were the sources of the convalescent and acute COVID-19 samples. PBMCs, B-cell-depleted T cells, or T cells provided the cDNA or gDNA that made up the material.

In the original analysis: The authors estimated nucleated cell counts from reference gene primer amplification. Only in-frame clones appear in the TCRdb table, and some are missing; sequencing was by immunoSEQ multiplex PCR. That table supplies the V and J calls and clone size; D and trimming were determined from the DNA. This table holds roughly 280,000 clones, 80% to 90% found once. The trim removed 2 bases at V and 5 bases at J, leaving 5 bases unmatched. Per the germline V gene, CDR1 is MGHRA and CDR2 is YSYEKL. The CDR3 consists of 14 residues. This TCR was recovered from a man between 60 and 75 years old with acute or convalescent COVID-19. Source material: peripheral blood. This chain uses TRBV4-1 with TRBJ2-7, with 8 positions matching TRBD1. CDR3 sequence reads: CASSQRDRLDEQYF. The DNA of the CDR3 is TGCGCCAGCAGCCAAAGGGACAGGCTGGACGAGCAGTACTTC.